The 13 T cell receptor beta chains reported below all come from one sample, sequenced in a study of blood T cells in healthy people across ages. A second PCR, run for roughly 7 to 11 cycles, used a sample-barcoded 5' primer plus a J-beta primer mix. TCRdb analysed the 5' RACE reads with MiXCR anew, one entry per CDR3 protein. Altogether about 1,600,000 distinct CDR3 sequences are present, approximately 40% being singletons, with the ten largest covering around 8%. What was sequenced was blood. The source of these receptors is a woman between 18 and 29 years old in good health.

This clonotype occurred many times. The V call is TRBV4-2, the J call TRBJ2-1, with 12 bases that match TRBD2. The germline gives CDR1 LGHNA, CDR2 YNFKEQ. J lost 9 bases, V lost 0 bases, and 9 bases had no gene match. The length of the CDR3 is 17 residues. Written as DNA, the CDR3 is TGTGCCAGCAGCCAAGATTATAGGACTAGCGGGAAGGGTGAGCAGTTCTTC. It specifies CASSQDYRTSGKGEQFF.

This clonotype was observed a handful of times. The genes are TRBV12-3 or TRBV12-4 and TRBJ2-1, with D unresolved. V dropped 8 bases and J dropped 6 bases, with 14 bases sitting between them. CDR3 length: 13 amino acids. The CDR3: CASGVLRSNEQFF. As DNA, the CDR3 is TGTGCCAGCGGGGTGCTCCGGAGCAATGAGCAGTTCTTC.

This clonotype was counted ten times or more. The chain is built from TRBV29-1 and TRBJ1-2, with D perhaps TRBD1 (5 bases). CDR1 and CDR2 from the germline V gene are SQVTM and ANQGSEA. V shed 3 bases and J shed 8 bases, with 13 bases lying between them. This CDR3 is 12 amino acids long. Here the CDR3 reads CSVEDQGRGYTF. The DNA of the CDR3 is TGCAGCGTTGAGGACCAGGGACGCGGCTACACCTTC.

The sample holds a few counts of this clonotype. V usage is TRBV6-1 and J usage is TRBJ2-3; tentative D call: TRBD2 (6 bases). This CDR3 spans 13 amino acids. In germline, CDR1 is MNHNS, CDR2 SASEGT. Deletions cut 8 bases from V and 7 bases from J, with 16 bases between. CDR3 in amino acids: CASGLPTRNTQYF. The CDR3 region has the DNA TGTGCCAGCGGCCTCCCGACTAGAAATACGCAGTATTTT.

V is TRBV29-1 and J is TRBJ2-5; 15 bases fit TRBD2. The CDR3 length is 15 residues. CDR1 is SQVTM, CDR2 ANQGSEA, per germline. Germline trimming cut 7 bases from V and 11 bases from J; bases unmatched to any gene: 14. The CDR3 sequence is CSGGTSGGPYNEQYF. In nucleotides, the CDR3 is TGCAGCGGCGGGACTAGCGGGGGGCCTTACAATGAGCAGTACTTC.

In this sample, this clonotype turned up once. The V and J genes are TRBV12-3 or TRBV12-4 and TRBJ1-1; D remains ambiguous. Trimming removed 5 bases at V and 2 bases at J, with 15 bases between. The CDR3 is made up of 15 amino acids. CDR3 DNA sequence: TGTGCCAGCAGTCCCACGACGGAGTCCAACACTGAAGCTTTCTTT. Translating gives CASSPTTESNTEAFF.

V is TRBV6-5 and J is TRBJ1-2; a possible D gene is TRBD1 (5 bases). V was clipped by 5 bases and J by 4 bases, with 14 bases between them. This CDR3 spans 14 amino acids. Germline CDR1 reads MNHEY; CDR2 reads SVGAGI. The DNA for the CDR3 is TGTGCCAGCAGTCCCCGGCAAAGGGGCTATGGCTACACCTTC. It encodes CASSPRQRGYGYTF.

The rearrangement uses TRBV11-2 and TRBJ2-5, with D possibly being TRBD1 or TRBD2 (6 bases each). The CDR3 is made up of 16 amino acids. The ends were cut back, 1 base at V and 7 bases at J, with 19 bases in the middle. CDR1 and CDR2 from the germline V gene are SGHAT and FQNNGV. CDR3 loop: CASSLGGTIGTGTQYF. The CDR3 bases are TGTGCCAGCAGCTTAGGGGGGACAATTGGGACTGGGACCCAGTACTTC.

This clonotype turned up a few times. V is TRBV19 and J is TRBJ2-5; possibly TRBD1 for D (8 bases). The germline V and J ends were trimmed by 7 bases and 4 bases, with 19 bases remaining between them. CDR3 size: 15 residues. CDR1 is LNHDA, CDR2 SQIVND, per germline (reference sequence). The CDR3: CASNDDRGGSETQYF. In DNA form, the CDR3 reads TGTGCCAGTAACGATGACAGGGGAGGGTCAGAGACCCAGTACTTC.

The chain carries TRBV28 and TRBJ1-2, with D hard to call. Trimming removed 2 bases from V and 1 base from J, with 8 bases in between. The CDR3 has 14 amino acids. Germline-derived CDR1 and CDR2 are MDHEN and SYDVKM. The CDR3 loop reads CASSLMAVNYGYTF. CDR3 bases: TGTGCCAGCAGTTTAATGGCGGTTAACTATGGCTACACCTTC.

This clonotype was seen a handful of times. CDR3 sequence (DNA): TGTGCCAGCATCCCTCGGGGGCAGGGAAGAACTGAAGCTTTCTTT. As protein: CASIPRGQGRTEAFF. The V gene is TRBV5-5, the J gene TRBJ1-1, with D perhaps TRBD1 (6 bases). Germline loops: CDR1 SGHKS, CDR2 YYEKEE (reference sequence). This CDR3 region has 15 residues. The V end was cut by 6 bases, the J end by 5 bases, with 20 bases between.

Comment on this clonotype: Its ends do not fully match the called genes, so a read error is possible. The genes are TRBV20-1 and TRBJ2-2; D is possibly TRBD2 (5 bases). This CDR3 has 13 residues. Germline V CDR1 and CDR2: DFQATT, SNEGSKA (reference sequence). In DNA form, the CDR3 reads TGCAGTGCTAGAGATCTCCGCACCGGGGAGTTGTTTTTT. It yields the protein CSARDLRTGELFF.

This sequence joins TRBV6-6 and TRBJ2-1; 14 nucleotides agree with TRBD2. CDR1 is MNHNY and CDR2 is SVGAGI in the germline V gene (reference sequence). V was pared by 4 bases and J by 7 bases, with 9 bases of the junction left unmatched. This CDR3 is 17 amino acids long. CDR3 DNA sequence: TGTGCCAGCAGTTTGGGGACTAGCGGGAGAAGAGGGAATGAGCAGTTCTTC. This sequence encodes CASSLGTSGRRGNEQFF.